The 26 T cell receptor beta chains presented below share a single source sample, sequenced in a study of blood T cell repertoires in COVID-19. The protocol was immunoSEQ multiplex PCR, while the TCRdb copy is restricted to in-frame clones and leaves out a portion. There are around 13,000 clones in the sample; roughly 88% occur only once, and 25% to 35% lies in the top ten. The specimen sequenced was peripheral blood. The receptors were gathered from a human donor in a cohort sampled during active COVID-19.

The V and J genes are TRBV25-1 and TRBJ1-1; D is undetermined. V was pared by 3 bases and J by 11 bases, with 16 bases between. This CDR3 comprises 13 residues. The germline V gene has CDR1 MGHDK and CDR2 SYGVNS. This CDR3 is CASSDEASRPAFF. The CDR3 bases are TGTGCCAGCAGTGACGAAGCCTCCAGGCCGGCTTTCTTT.

This chain joins TRBV6-6 and TRBJ1-1; TRBD1 might be the D (6 bases). V dropped 10 bases and J dropped 3 bases, with 21 bases sitting between them. CDR1 and CDR2 from the germline V gene are MNHNY and SVGAGI (reference sequence). The CDR3 loop spans 15 amino acids. The CDR3 sequence is CATLRGAGTHTEAFF. The CDR3 bases are TGTGCCACCTTACGGGGGGCGGGGACCCACACTGAAGCTTTCTTT.

This sequence joins TRBV27 and TRBJ2-7; 8 bases agree with TRBD1. CDR1 is MNHEY and CDR2 is SMNVEV in the germline V gene (reference sequence). This CDR3 is built from 17 residues. V lost 5 bases, J lost 4 bases, and 16 bases stayed unmatched. CDR3 in amino acids: CASSPSQGASLIYEQYF. CDR3 DNA: TGTGCCAGCAGTCCCAGTCAGGGGGCTTCTCTAATATACGAGCAGTACTTC.

The chain uses TRBV25-1 and TRBJ1-6; weak D call: TRBD1 (5 bases). CDR1 MGHDK and CDR2 SYGVNS come from the germline V gene. CDR3 length: 13 amino acids. The V gene lost 8 bases and the J gene lost 9 bases, with 14 bases spanning the gap. CDR3 residues: CASSWGLGSPLHF. For the CDR3, the DNA is TGTGCCAGCTCCTGGGGCTTGGGTTCACCCCTCCACTTT.

The CDR3 protein is CAWSLTSGGWETQYF. In DNA form, the CDR3 reads TGTGCCTGGAGTTTGACTAGCGGGGGGTGGGAGACCCAGTACTTC. This chain joins TRBV30 and TRBJ2-5, with 13 nucleotides matching TRBD2. The CDR3 runs to 15 residues. V trimming: 2 bases; J trimming: 5 bases; junction bases outside the gene matches: 5. The germline CDR1 and CDR2 sequences are GTSNPN and SVGIG (reference sequence). Full variable domain (outside the CDR3, taken from reference TRBV30 and TRBJ2-5): SQTIHQWPATLVQPVGSPLSLECTVEGTSNPNLYWYRQAAGRGLQLLFYSVGIGQISSEVPQNLSASRPQDRQFILSSKKLLLSDSGFYLCAWSLTSGGWETQYFGPGTRLLVL.

The chain uses TRBV10-3 and TRBJ2-5; 7 bases match TRBD1. CDR3 length: 13 residues. The V gene end was trimmed by 2 bases and the J gene end by 5 bases; junction bases not matched to a gene: 2. Germline V gives CDR1 ENHRY, CDR2 SYGVKD. CDR3 amino acids: CAISETGVETQYF. The CDR3 DNA reads TGTGCCATCAGTGAGACAGGGGTGGAGACCCAGTACTTC.

Relative to its sample, this clone is medium-sized. Relative to the germline gene, one junction end is altered; a read error may explain this. This chain links TRBV7-7 with TRBJ2-3; 8 nucleotides agree with TRBD2. Germline CDR1 reads SSHAT; CDR2 reads FNYEAQ (reference sequence). CDR3 length: 16 amino acids. CDR3 loop: CASSLKPGGESDTQYF. Written as DNA, the CDR3 is TGTGCTAGCAGCTTAAAACCGGGGGGGGAGTCGGATACGCAGTATTTT.

The chain carries TRBV2 and TRBJ1-1; D possibly corresponds to TRBD1 (5 bases). From germline, CDR1 is SNHLY and CDR2 FYNNEI. Trimming left V 4 bases short and J 4 bases short, with 13 bases between. This CDR3 has 14 residues. Here the CDR3 reads CASSVDRLFTEAFF. DNA of the CDR3: TGTGCCAGCAGTGTTGACAGACTTTTCACTGAAGCTTTCTTT.

This rearrangement joins TRBV5-1 to TRBJ1-1, with D maybe TRBD1 (5 bases). CDR3 length: 15 residues. Germline CDR1 is SGHRS and CDR2 is YFSETQ. V lost 4 bases and J lost 4, with 17 bases in between. This chain's CDR3 is CASSPERGIGTEAFF. In nucleotides, the CDR3 is TGCGCCAGCAGCCCGGAAAGGGGAATTGGCACTGAAGCTTTCTTT. Variable domain in full (rest from reference TRBV5-1 and TRBJ1-1): KAGVTQTPRYLIKTRGQQVTLSCSPISGHRSVSWYQQTPGQGLQFLFEYFSETQRNKGNFPGRFSGRQFSNSRSEMNVSTLELGDSALYLCASSPERGIGTEAFFGQGTRLTVV.

This clone occurred once. This rearrangement joins TRBV27 to TRBJ2-4, with TRBD1 identical over 7 bases. The CDR3 length is 18 residues. V was pared by 5 bases and J by 0 bases, with 13 bases of the junction left unmatched. Germline CDR1 is MNHEY and CDR2 is SMNVEV (reference sequence). CDR3 in amino acids: CASSPTVGQSLAKNIQYF. CDR3 coding DNA: TGTGCCAGCAGTCCGACGGTGGGACAGTCACTAGCCAAAAACATTCAGTACTTC.

The genes are TRBV4-1 and TRBJ1-1; tentative D call: TRBD1 (6 bases). The CDR3 consists of 14 residues. CDR1 and CDR2 from the germline V gene are MGHRA and YSYEKL. The V end lost 4 bases, the J end lost 2 bases, and 11 bases lay between the germline ends. CDR3 in DNA: TGCGCCAGCAGCCGGACAGCCCTTAACACTGAAGCTTTCTTT. Its translation: CASSRTALNTEAFF.

The rearrangement uses TRBV7-9 and TRBJ2-5; possibly TRBD2 for D (5 bases). This CDR3 spans 18 amino acids. Germline V gene sequence: CDR1 SEHNR, CDR2 FQNEAQ (reference sequence). With 6 bases removed from V and 4 bases from J, the gap between germline ends came to 27 bases. In DNA form, the CDR3 reads TGTGCCAGCAGTTTGGGCCCCCCCTTGGGCCGAGGAGGAGAGACCCAGTACTTC. Translating gives CASSLGPPLGRGGETQYF.

The V gene is TRBV4-1, the J gene TRBJ2-2, with 8 nucleotides matching TRBD2. The CDR3 length is 15 residues. CDR1 and CDR2 from the germline V gene are MGHRA and YSYEKL. Trimming cost V 4 bases and J 1 base; bases outside gene matches: 2. The CDR3 loop is CASSLAGGNTGELFF. The CDR3 DNA reads as TGCGCCAGCAGCCTGGCGGGGGGGAACACCGGGGAGCTGTTTTTT.

This clone was detected once. J is TRBJ2-1 and V is TRBV12-3 or TRBV12-4; D might be TRBD2 (6 bases). CDR3 size: 13 residues. V was trimmed by 4 bases and J by 8 bases, leaving 12 bases between them. CDR3 sequence (DNA): TGTGCCAGCAGTTCGGGGGATGGGGATGAGCAGTTCTTC. Protein sequence: CASSSGDGDEQFF.

In this sample, this clone turned up once. This rearrangement joins TRBV6-5 to TRBJ1-2; 9 positions agree with TRBD1. V lost 7 bases, J lost 8 bases, and 8 bases stayed unmatched. CDR1 MNHEY and CDR2 SVGAGI come from the germline V gene. The CDR3 totals 13 residues. The CDR3: CASNAGQGSGYTF. Written as DNA, the CDR3 is TGTGCCAGCAACGCGGGACAGGGATCCGGCTACACCTTC.

This chain links TRBV6-2 or TRBV6-3 with TRBJ2-5; 9 bases are shared with TRBD1. The CDR3 spans 16 residues. Germline loops: CDR1 MNHEY, CDR2 SVGEGT. V trimming: 1 base; J trimming: 1 base; junction bases outside the gene matches: 4. CDR3 in DNA: TGTGCCAGCAGTTACTGGGACAGGGAGATCCAAGAGACCCAGTACTTC. This sequence encodes CASSYWDREIQETQYF.

J is TRBJ1-2 and V is TRBV30; 8 bases match TRBD1. Looked up from germline, CDR1 is GTSNPN and CDR2 is SVGIG (reference sequence). The junction had 15 bases not matched to a gene; V was cut back by 4 bases and J by 8 bases. The CDR3 has 15 residues. This chain's CDR3 is CAWNSFAGGKGGYTF. In DNA, the CDR3 is TGTGCCTGGAACTCCTTCGCAGGGGGCAAGGGGGGCTACACCTTC.

The chain has TRBV28 and TRBJ1-1; D ambiguous. Germline V gene lookup returns CDR1 MDHEN and CDR2 SYDVKM. Trimming pared 8 bases from V and 6 bases from J, leaving 19 bases between. The CDR3 sequence is 14 residues long. The CDR3 loop reads CASLSGVRNAEAFF. As DNA, the CDR3 is TGTGCCAGCCTGTCCGGGGTTCGTAACGCTGAAGCTTTCTTT.

V and J are TRBV2 and TRBJ2-3; D unresolved. Per the germline V gene, CDR1 is SNHLY and CDR2 is FYNNEI. V dropped 8 bases and J dropped 2 bases, with 8 bases sitting between them. The CDR3 sequence is 12 residues long. CDR3 nucleotide sequence: TGTGCCAGCGAGATGTTCACAGATACGCAGTATTTT. This codes for CASEMFTDTQYF.

This clone showed up just once. This chain connects TRBV28 to TRBJ2-5, with D perhaps matching TRBD2 (5 bases). The length of the CDR3 is 13 residues. The V end lost 3 bases, the J end lost 5 bases, and 10 bases lay between the germline ends. CDR1 and CDR2 (germline): MDHEN, SYDVKM. CDR3 nucleotides: TGTGCCAGCAGTTTCGAGGGTATCGAGACCCAGTACTTC. It yields the protein CASSFEGIETQYF. Full variable domain (rest looked up from reference TRBV28 and TRBJ2-5): DVKVTQSSRYLVKRTGEKVFLECVQDMDHENMFWYRQDPGLGLRLIYFSYDVKMKEKGDIPEGYSVSREKKERFSLILESASTNQTSMYLCASSFEGIETQYFGPGTRLLVL.

This clone appeared once. This chain joins TRBV9 and TRBJ2-1, with 10 bases fitting TRBD1. The CDR3 extends over 15 amino acids. The trim removed 0 bases at V and 5 bases at J, leaving 2 bases unmatched. Germline CDR1 reads SGDLS; CDR2 reads YYNGEE. CDR3 region: CASSVAGTGDNEQFF. The CDR3 DNA is TGTGCCAGCAGCGTAGCCGGGACAGGGGACAATGAGCAGTTCTTC.

The chain employs TRBV28 and TRBJ2-1, with D possibly matching TRBD2 (6 bases). Germline V gene sequence: CDR1 MDHEN, CDR2 SYDVKM. The ends were cut back, 2 bases at V and 16 bases at J, with 15 bases in the middle. The CDR3 runs to 12 residues. The CDR3 spells CASSLGSGWKFF. DNA of the CDR3: TGTGCCAGCAGTTTAGGGAGCGGGTGGAAATTCTTC.

This chain joins TRBV19 and TRBJ1-4; TRBD1 might be the D (6 bases). The V gene's germline CDR1 is LNHDA and CDR2 SQIVND (reference sequence). The CDR3 length is 14 residues. The ends were cut back, 7 bases at V and 7 bases at J, with 16 bases in the middle. CDR3 protein: CASKKGGLAEKLFF. The CDR3 coding sequence is TGTGCCAGTAAGAAGGGGGGGCTGGCTGAAAAACTGTTTTTT. The variable domain in full, with the rest retrieved from reference TRBV19 and TRBJ1-4, is DGGITQSPKYLFRKEGQNVTLSCEQNLNHDAMYWYRQDPGQGLRLIYYSQIVNDFQKGDIAEGYSVSREKKESFPLTVTSAQKNPTAFYLCASKKGGLAEKLFFGSGTQLSVL.

With regard to this clone: Distinct nucleotide sequences in the sample also encode this CDR3. This rearrangement joins TRBV24-1 to TRBJ2-3; the match to TRBD1 covers 8 bases. This CDR3 spans 17 amino acids. Per germline, CDR1 KGHDR and CDR2 SFDVKD. V trimming: 6 bases; J trimming: 2 bases; junction bases outside the gene matches: 12. The CDR3 region is CATSQRPGTGATDTQYF. The CDR3 region has the DNA TGTGCCACCAGTCAGCGACCCGGGACAGGTGCCACAGATACGCAGTATTTT.

This rearrangement joins TRBV2 to TRBJ2-5; D unresolved. The CDR3 is 14 residues long. V lost 1 base to trimming and J lost 2 bases, with 8 bases between them. The germline CDR1 and CDR2 sequences are SNHLY and FYNNEI. As DNA, the CDR3 is TGTGCCAGCAGTGAAGTATACATTCAAGAGACCCAGTACTTC. Translated: CASSEVYIQETQYF.

J is TRBJ1-3 and V is TRBV14, with D unclear. Per the germline V gene, CDR1 is SGHDN and CDR2 is FVKESK. The V gene lost 1 base and the J gene lost 2 bases, with 3 bases spanning the gap. This CDR3 has 13 residues. The CDR3, as DNA: TGTGCCAGCAGCCAAGTTACTGGAAACACCATATATTTT. This sequence encodes CASSQVTGNTIYF.